This T cell receptor beta chain was recovered during a study of blood T cell repertoires in COVID-19. Study overall: Researchers got acute and convalescent COVID-19 samples from the United States, Italy and Spain. Sources were T cells, B-cell-depleted T cells, or PBMCs; the material itself was cDNA or gDNA.

Methods used by the authors: From reference gene primer amplification, estimates of nucleated cell counts were derived. Using immunoSEQ multiplex PCR, the repertoire was profiled, and TCRdb retains in-frame clones only, with some absent. V, J and clone size are those of that table, while D and trimming were read from the DNA. The sample yields around 270,000 clones, around 87% seen once. Germline V gives CDR1 MNHEY, CDR2 SMNVEV (reference sequence). The CDR3 has 13 residues. V was shortened by 4 bases and J by 4 bases, with 8 bases between the two germline ends. The rearrangement links TRBV27 to TRBJ2-1; D is uncertain. Source material: peripheral blood. The TCR was taken from a woman aged 45-60 years with acute or convalescent COVID-19. CDR3: CASSSSFYNEQFF. CDR3 nucleotide sequence: TGTGCCAGCAGTTCGAGTTTTTACAATGAGCAGTTCTTC.